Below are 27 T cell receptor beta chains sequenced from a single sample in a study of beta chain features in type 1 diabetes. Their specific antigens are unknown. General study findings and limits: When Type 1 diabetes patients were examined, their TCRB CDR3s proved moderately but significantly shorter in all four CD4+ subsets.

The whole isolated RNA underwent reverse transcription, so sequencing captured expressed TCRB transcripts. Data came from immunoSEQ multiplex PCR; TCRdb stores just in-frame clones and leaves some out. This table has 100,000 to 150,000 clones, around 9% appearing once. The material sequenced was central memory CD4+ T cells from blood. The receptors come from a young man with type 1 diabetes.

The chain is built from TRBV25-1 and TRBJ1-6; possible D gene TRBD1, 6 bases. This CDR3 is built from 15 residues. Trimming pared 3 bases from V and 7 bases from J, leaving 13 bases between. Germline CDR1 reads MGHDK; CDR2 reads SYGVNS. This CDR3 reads CASSDPRQGNSPLHF. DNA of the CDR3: TGTGCCAGCAGTGATCCCCGGCAGGGGAATTCACCCCTCCACTTT.

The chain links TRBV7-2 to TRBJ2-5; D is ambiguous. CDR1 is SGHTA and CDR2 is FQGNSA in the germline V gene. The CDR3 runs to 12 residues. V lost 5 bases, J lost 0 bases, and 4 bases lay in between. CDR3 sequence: CASSRDQETQYF. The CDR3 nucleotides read TGTGCCAGCAGCCGGGACCAAGAGACCCAGTACTTC.

DNA of the CDR3: TGTGCCAGCAGCGTAGTAAACGGGGAGCTGTTTTTT. Translation: CASSVVNGELFF. The rearrangement links TRBV9 to TRBJ2-2; D is unclear. Trimming left V 0 bases short and J 7 bases short, with 4 bases between. Germline V gene lookup returns CDR1 SGDLS and CDR2 YYNGEE. There are 12 residues in the CDR3.

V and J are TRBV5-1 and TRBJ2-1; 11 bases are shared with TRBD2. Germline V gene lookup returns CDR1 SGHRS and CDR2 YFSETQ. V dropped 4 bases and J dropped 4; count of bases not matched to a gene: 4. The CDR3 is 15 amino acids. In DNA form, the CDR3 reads TGCGCCAGCAGCCTCACTAGCGGGAGTTACAATGAGCAGTTCTTC. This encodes CASSLTSGSYNEQFF.

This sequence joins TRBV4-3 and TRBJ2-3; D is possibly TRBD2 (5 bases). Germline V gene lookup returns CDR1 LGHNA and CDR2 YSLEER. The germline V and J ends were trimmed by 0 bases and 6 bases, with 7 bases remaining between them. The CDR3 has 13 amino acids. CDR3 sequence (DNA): TGCGCCAGCAGCCAAGATCCGGGGGATACGCAGTATTTT. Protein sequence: CASSQDPGDTQYF.

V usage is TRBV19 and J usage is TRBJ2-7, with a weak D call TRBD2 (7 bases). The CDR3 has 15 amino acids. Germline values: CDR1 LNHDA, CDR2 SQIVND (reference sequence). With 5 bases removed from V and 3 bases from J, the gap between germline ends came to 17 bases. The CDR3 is CASSVFGGPDYEQYF. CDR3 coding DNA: TGTGCCAGTAGTGTCTTCGGGGGGCCTGACTACGAGCAGTACTTC. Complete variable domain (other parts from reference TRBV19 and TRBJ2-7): DGGITQSPKYLFRKEGQNVTLSCEQNLNHDAMYWYRQDPGQGLRLIYYSQIVNDFQKGDIAEGYSVSREKKESFPLTVTSAQKNPTAFYLCASSVFGGPDYEQYFGPGTRLTVT.

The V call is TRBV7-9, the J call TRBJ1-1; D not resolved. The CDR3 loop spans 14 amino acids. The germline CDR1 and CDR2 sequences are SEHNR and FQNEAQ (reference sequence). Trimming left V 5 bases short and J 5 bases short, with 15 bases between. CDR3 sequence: CASSPEGGWTEAFF. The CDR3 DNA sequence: TGTGCCAGCAGCCCCGAGGGTGGTTGGACTGAAGCTTTCTTT.

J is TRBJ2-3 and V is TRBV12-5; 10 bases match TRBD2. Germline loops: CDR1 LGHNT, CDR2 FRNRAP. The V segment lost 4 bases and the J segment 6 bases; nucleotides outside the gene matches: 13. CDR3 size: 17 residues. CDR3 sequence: CASGWSQLAGRGDTQYF. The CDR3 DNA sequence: TGTGCTAGTGGTTGGAGCCAACTAGCGGGGCGCGGTGATACGCAGTATTTT.

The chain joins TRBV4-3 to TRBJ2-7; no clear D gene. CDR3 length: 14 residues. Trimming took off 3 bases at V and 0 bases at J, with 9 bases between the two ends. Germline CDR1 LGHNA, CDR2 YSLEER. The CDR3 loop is CASSQSGFSYEQYF. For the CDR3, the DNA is TGCGCCAGCAGCCAGTCCGGGTTCTCCTACGAGCAGTACTTC.

In DNA form, the CDR3 reads TGTGCCAGCAGTGTTGAGCGGGGGGGCAATGAGCAGTTCTTC. It codes for CASSVERGGNEQFF. The rearrangement joins TRBV2 to TRBJ2-1; 10 bases agree with TRBD2. This CDR3 contains 14 residues. CDR1 is SNHLY and CDR2 is FYNNEI in the germline V gene. J gave up 6 bases and V 4 bases, and 3 bases lay outside the gene matches.

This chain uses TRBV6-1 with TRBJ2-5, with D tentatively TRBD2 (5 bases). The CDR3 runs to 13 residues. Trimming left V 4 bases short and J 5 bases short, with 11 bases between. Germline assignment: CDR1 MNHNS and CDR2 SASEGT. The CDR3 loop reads CASSARPGETQYF. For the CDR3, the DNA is TGTGCCAGCAGTGCCCGGCCGGGGGAGACCCAGTACTTC.

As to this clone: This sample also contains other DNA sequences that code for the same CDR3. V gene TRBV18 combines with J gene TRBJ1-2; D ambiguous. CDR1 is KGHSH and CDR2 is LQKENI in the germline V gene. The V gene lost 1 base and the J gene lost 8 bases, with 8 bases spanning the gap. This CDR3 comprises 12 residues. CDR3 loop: CASSPLGGGYTF. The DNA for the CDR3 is TGTGCCAGCTCACCACTTGGCGGCGGCTACACCTTC.

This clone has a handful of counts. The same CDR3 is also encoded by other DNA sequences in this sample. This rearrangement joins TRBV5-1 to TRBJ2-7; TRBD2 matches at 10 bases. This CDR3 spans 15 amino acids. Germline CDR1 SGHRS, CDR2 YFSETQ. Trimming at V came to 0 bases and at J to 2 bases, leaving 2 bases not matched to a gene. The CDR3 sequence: CASSLELAGAYEQYF. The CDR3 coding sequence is TGCGCCAGCAGCTTGGAGCTAGCGGGGGCCTACGAGCAGTACTTC.

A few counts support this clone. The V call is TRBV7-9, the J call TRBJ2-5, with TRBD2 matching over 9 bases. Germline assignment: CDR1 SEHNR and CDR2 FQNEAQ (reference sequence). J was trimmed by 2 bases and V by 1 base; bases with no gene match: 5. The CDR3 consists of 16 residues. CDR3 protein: CASSLVTTSGQETQYF. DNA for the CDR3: TGTGCCAGCAGCTTAGTTACGACTAGCGGTCAAGAGACCCAGTACTTC.

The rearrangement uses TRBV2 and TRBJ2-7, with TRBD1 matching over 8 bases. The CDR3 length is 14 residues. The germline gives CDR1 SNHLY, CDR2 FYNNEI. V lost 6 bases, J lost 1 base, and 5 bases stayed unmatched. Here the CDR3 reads CASRRDRGSYEQYF. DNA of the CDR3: TGTGCCAGCAGGAGAGACAGGGGATCCTACGAGCAGTACTTC.

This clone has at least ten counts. The CDR3 is CASSLANYGQPQHF. Here the CDR3 DNA reads TGTGCCAGCAGCTTAGCGAATTACGGTCAGCCCCAGCATTTT. The chain uses TRBV7-8 and TRBJ1-5; D is unclear. The ends were cut back, 0 bases at V and 6 bases at J, with 9 bases in the middle. CDR1 is SGHVS, CDR2 FQNEAQ, per germline. This CDR3 is 14 amino acids long.

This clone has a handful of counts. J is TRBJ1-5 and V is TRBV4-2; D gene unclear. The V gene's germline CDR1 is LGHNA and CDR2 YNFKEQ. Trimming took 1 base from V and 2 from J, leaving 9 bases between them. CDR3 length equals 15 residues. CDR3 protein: CASSQGGEGNQPQHF. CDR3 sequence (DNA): TGTGCCAGCAGCCAAGGCGGAGAAGGCAATCAGCCCCAGCATTTT.

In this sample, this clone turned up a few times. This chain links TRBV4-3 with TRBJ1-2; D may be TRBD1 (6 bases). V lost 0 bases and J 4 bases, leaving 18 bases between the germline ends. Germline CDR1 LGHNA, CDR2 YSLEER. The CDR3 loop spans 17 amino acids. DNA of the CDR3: TGCGCCAGCAGCCAAGAGTTGAGGACGGGACACCTCTATGGCTACACCTTC. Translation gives CASSQELRTGHLYGYTF.

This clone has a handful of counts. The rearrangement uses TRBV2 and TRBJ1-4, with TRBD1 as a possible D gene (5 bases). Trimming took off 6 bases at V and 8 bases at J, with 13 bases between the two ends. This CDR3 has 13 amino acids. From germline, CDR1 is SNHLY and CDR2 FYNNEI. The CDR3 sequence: CASRRQGGEKLFF. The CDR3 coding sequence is TGTGCCAGCAGGCGGCAGGGCGGCGAAAAACTGTTTTTT.

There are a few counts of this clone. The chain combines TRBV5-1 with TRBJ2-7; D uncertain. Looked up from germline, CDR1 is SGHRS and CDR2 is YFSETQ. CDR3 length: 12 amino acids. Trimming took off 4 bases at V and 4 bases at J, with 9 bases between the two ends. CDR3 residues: CASSPDNYEQYF. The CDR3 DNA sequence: TGCGCCAGCAGCCCCGACAATTACGAGCAGTACTTC.

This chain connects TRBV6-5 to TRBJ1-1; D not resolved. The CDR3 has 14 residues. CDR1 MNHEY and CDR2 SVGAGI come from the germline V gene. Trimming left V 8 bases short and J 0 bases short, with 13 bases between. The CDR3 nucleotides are TGTGCCAGCTTCACGGGAGGACTGAACACTGAAGCTTTCTTT. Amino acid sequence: CASFTGGLNTEAFF.

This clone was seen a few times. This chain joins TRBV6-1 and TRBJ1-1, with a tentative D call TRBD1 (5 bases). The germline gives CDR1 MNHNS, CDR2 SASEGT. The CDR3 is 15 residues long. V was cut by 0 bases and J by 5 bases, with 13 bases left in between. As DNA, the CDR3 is TGTGCCAGCAGTGAAGCGCGTACAGGTTGGACTGAAGCTTTCTTT. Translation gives CASSEARTGWTEAFF.

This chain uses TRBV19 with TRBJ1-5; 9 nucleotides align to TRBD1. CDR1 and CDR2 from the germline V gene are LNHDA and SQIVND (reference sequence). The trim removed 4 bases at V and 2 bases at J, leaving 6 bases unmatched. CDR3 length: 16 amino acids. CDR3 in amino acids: CASSTDRGEGNQPQHF. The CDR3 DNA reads TGTGCCAGTAGTACGGACAGGGGAGAGGGCAATCAGCCCCAGCATTTT.

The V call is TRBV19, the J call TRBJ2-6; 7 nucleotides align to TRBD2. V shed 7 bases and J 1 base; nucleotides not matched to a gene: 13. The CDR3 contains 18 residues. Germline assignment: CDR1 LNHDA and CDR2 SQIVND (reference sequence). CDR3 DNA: TGTGCCAGTACCCCAACGGGGGGAGGCCCGTCTGGGGCCAACGTCCTGACTTTC. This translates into CASTPTGGGPSGANVLTF.

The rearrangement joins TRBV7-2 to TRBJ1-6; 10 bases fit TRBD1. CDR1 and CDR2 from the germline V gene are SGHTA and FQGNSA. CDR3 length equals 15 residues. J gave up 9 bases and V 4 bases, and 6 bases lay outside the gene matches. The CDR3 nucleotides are TGTGCCAGCAGCTCCCGACAGGGGGCTGGTTCACCCCTCCACTTT. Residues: CASSSRQGAGSPLHF.

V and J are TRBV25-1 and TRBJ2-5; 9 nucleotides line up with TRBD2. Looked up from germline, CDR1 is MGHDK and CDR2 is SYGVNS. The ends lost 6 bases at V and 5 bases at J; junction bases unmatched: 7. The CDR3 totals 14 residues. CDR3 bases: TGTGCCAGCAGACTTAGCGGGGGCGGGGAGACCCAGTACTTC. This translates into CASRLSGGGETQYF.

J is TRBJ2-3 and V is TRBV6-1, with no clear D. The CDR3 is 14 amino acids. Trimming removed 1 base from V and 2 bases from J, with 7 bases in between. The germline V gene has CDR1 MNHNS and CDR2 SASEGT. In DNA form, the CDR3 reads TGTGCCAGCAGTGAAGGAATGGCCACAGATACGCAGTATTTT. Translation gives CASSEGMATDTQYF.